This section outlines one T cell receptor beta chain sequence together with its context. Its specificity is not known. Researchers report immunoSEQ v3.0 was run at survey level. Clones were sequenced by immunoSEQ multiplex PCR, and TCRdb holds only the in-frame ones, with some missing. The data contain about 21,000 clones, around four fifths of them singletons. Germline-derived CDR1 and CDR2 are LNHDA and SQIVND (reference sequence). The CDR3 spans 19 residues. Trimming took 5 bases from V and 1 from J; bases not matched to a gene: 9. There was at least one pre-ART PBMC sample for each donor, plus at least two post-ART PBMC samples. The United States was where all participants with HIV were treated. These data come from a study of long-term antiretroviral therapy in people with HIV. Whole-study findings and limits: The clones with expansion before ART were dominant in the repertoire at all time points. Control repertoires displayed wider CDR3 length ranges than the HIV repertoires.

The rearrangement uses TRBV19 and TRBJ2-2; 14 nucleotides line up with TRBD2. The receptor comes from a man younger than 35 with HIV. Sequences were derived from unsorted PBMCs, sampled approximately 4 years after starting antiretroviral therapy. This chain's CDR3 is CASSHGLAGGFGNTGELFF. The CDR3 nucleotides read TGTGCCAGTAGTCATGGACTAGCGGGGGGATTCGGGAACACCGGGGAGCTGTTTTTT.